Presented here are 14 T cell receptor beta chains from one specimen sequenced in a study of cytomegalovirus exposure and HLA in healthy donors (dated by TCRdb to 2016 to 2017). The library was built by means of the immunoSEQ multiplex PCR assay. For the multiplex PCR, a mixture combining 60 forward primers for TCR Vbeta segments and 13 reverse primers for TCR Jbeta segments was used. TCRdb re-hosts the immuneACCESS table, in-frame sequences only. Its copies lack some clones; in the studies checked, an unresolved V gene accounts for under half of them, and the cause for the rest is not known. The sample table lists fewer than 250,000 clones, approximately 90% of them with a count of one. The ten most abundant clones make up about 1% of the sample. The sequenced sample was PBMCs. The receptors stem from a boy aged 2 to 10 in good health and CMV-seronegative.

This chain links TRBV5-1 with TRBJ2-3; no definite D call. CDR1 SGHRS and CDR2 YFSETQ come from the germline V gene. V lost 5 bases to trimming and J lost 2 bases, with 9 bases between them. This CDR3 is 13 amino acids long. The CDR3 region is CASRGQDTDTQYF. DNA for the CDR3: TGCGCCAGCAGAGGCCAGGACACAGATACGCAGTATTTT.

This clone was detected a few times. The chain recombines TRBV5-8 with TRBJ2-3; no firm D call. The CDR3 spans 12 residues. Trimming cost V 0 bases and J 5 bases, with 4 bases left between them. Germline lookup yields CDR1 SGHTS and CDR2 YDEGEE. CDR3 sequence: CASSLDGDTQYF. The CDR3 bases are TGTGCCAGCAGCTTGGACGGAGATACGCAGTATTTT.

The genes are TRBV27 and TRBJ1-5; 7 bases are shared with TRBD1. With 6 bases clipped from V and 7 bases from J, the junction kept 6 bases outside the gene matches. The CDR3 length is 13 residues. The germline CDR1 and CDR2 sequences are MNHEY and SMNVEV (reference sequence). This CDR3 reads CASSLGGRQPQHF. The DNA for the CDR3 is TGTGCCAGCAGCCTAGGGGGCAGGCAGCCCCAGCATTTT.

This clone was found once. This chain uses TRBV6-5 with TRBJ1-1, with D perhaps matching TRBD1 (6 bases). The germline gives CDR1 MNHEY, CDR2 SVGAGI. V shed 6 bases and J shed 0 bases, with 11 bases lying between them. The CDR3 contains 14 residues. The CDR3 bases are TGTGCCAGCAGGTCACAGGGACTGAACACTGAAGCTTTCTTT. Translated: CASRSQGLNTEAFF.

DNA for the CDR3: TGTGCCAGCAGTGCACAAATAGTGTTTCAGGGGAGCGGGGAGCTGTTTTTT. Its protein is CASSAQIVFQGSGELFF. The chain employs TRBV6-1 and TRBJ2-2; a weak D match, TRBD1 (6 bases). The germline V gene encodes CDR1 MNHNS and CDR2 SASEGT. Trimming removed 4 bases from V and 7 bases from J, with 22 bases in between. The CDR3 totals 17 residues.

This chain uses TRBV19 with TRBJ2-5; no clear D. The CDR3 has 13 amino acids. Trimming removed 3 bases from V and 4 bases from J, with 9 bases in between. Germline V gene sequence: CDR1 LNHDA, CDR2 SQIVND (reference sequence). The CDR3 loop reads CASSILSGETQYF. The CDR3 DNA reads TGTGCCAGTAGTATTTTGTCCGGAGAGACCCAGTACTTC.

The rearrangement links TRBV6-1 to TRBJ1-6; 11 bases match TRBD1. The germline gives CDR1 MNHNS, CDR2 SASEGT. Unmatched junction bases numbered 3, after V lost 5 bases and J lost 6 bases. The CDR3 covers 15 residues. CDR3 DNA: TGTGCCAGCAGTAACGGACAGGGGGCTAATTCACCCCTCCACTTT. Its protein is CASSNGQGANSPLHF.

This chain joins TRBV7-9 and TRBJ2-1; TRBD2 matches 7 bases. This CDR3 is 12 amino acids long. V was clipped by 5 bases and J by 14 bases; unmatched bases: 9. Germline CDR1 and CDR2: SEHNR and FQNEAQ (reference sequence). The CDR3 spells CASSHDPGREFF. The CDR3 nucleotides read TGTGCCAGCAGCCACGACCCGGGGAGGGAGTTCTTC.

V and J are TRBV11-2 and TRBJ2-5; D gene uncertain. The ends were cut back, 3 bases at V and 1 base at J, with 6 bases in the middle. Germline CDR1 and CDR2: SGHAT and FQNNGV. The CDR3 extends over 13 amino acids. CDR3 nucleotides: TGTGCCAGCAGCTTGCGGATCCAAGAGACCCAGTACTTC. The encoded protein is CASSLRIQETQYF.

V is TRBV27 and J is TRBJ2-1; possibly TRBD2 for D (5 bases). The CDR3 runs to 12 residues. Per germline, CDR1 MNHEY and CDR2 SMNVEV (reference sequence). The V gene lost 2 bases and the J gene lost 6 bases, with 5 bases spanning the gap. The CDR3 loop is CASSLRGNEQFF. The CDR3 bases are TGTGCCAGCAGTTTACGGGGCAATGAGCAGTTCTTC.

CDR3 amino acids: CASSRGQGQDTQYF. CDR3 DNA: TGCGCCAGCAGCCGCGGACAGGGGCAAGATACGCAGTATTTT. The chain has TRBV5-1 and TRBJ2-3; 9 nucleotides match TRBD1. V lost 4 bases to trimming and J lost 5 bases; unmatched junction nucleotides: 5. CDR1 is SGHRS, CDR2 YFSETQ, per germline. The length of the CDR3 is 14 residues.

The chain carries TRBV7-3 and TRBJ2-7; TRBD1 might be the D (7 bases). The CDR3 runs to 15 residues. V lost 3 bases and J 3 bases, leaving 15 bases between the germline ends. Looked up from germline, CDR1 is SGHTA and CDR2 is FQGTGA. The CDR3, as DNA: TGTGCCAGCAGCTTGGGCGCAGGGGGAGGCTACGAGCAGTACTTC. Protein: CASSLGAGGGYEQYF.

The CDR3: CASSPRQGHYEQYF. In nucleotides, the CDR3 is TGTGCCAGCAGTCCACGACAGGGACACTACGAGCAGTACTTC. The chain combines TRBV27 with TRBJ2-5; 7 bases align to TRBD1. The J call could be wrong; TRBJ2-7 is a better fit for the DNA end. CDR1 is MNHEY, CDR2 SMNVEV, per germline (reference sequence). The CDR3 length is 14 residues.

The genes are TRBV6-5 and TRBJ2-7, with 8 bases identical to TRBD1. Germline trimming cut 2 bases from V and 4 bases from J; bases unmatched to any gene: 4. The germline CDR1 and CDR2 sequences are MNHEY and SVGAGI. This CDR3 contains 14 residues. In nucleotides, the CDR3 is TGTGCCAGCAGTTACCGCGACAGGGGTTACGAGCAGTACTTC. This gives the protein CASSYRDRGYEQYF.